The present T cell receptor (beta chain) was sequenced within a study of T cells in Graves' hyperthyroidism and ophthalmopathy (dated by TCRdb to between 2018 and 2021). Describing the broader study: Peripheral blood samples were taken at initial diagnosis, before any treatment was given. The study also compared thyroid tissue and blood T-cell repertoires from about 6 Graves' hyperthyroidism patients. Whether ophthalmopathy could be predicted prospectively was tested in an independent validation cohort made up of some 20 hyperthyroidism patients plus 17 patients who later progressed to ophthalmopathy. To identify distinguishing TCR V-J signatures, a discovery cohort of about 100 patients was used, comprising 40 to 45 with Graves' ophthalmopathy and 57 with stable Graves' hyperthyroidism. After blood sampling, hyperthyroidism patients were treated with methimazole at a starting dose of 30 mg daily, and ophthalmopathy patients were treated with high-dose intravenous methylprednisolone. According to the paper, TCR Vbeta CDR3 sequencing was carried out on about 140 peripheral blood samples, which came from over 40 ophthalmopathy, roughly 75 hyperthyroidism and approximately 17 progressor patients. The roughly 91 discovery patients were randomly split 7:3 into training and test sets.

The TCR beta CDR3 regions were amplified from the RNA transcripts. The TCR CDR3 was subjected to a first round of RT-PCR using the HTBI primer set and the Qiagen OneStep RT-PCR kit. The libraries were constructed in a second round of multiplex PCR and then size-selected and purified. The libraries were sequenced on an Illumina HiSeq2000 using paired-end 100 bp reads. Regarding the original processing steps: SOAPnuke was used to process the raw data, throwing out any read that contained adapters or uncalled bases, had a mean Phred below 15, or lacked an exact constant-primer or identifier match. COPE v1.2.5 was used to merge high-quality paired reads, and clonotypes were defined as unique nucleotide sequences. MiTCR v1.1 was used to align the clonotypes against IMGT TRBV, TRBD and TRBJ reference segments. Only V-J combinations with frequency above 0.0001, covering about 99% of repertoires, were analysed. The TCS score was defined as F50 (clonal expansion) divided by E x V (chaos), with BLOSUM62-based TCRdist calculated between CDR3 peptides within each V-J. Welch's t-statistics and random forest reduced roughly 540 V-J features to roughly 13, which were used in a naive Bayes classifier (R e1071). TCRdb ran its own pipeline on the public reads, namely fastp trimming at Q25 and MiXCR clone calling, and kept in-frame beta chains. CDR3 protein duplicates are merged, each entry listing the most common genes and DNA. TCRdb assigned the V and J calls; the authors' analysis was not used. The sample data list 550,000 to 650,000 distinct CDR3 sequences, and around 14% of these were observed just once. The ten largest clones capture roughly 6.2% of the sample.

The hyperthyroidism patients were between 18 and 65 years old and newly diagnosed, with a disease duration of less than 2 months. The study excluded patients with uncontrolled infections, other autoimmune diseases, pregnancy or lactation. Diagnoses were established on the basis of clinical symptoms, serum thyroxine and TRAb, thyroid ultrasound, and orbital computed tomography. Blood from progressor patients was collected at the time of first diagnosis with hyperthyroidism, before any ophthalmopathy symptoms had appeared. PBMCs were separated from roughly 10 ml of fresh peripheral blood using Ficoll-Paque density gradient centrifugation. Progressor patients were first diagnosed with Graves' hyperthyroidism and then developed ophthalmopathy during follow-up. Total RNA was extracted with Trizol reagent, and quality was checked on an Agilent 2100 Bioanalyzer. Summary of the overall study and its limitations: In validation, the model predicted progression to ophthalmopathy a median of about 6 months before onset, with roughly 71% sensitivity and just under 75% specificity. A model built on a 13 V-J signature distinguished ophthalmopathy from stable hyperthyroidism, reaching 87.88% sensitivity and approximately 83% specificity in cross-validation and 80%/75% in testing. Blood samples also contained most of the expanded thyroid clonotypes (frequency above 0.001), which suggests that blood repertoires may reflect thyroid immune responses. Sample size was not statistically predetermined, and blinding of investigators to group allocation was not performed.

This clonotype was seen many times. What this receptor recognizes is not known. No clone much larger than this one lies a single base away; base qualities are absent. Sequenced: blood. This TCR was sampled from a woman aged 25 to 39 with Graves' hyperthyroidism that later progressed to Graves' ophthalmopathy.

The sequence in DNA is TGCAGTGCCTGGGGAGGATTTGGGACACCCCTCCACTTT. This translates into CSAWGGFGTPLHF. Here the chain combines TRBV20-1 and TRBJ1-6; no D gene call is confident. According to the germline V gene (reference sequence), CDR1 reads DFQATT and CDR2 reads SNEGSKA. V loses 6 bases, J loses 11 bases, and the germline ends lie 17 bases apart. The CDR3 goes from the cysteine to the phenylalanine over 13 residues. CDR3 DNA is the only sequence kept; it has 39 bases, read in frame from the first base.